A single sample gave rise to the 16 T cell receptor beta chains below, sequenced in a study of beta chain features in type 1 diabetes. TCRB transcripts that were expressed got sequenced, as all of the isolated RNA had been reverse transcribed. TCRdb's copy holds only in-frame clones and misses some; the assay was immunoSEQ multiplex PCR. The sample lists about 140,000 clones, less than 9% occurring once. The material sequenced was central memory CD4+ T cells from blood. The source is a woman aged 30 to 39 in good health.

The CDR3 bases are TGTGCCAGCAGCGTAGGGACTAGCGGGAGTGAGACCCAGTACTTC. As protein: CASSVGTSGSETQYF. The J gene is TRBJ2-5, the V gene TRBV9; TRBD2 matches at 13 bases. CDR1 SGDLS and CDR2 YYNGEE come from the germline V gene. The CDR3 consists of 15 residues. The trim removed 0 bases at V and 5 bases at J, leaving 1 base unmatched.

This clone was recorded a few times. CDR3 in DNA: TGTGCCAGCAGTTACGAGGGGGAACAGCCCCAGCATTTT. Its protein product is CASSYEGEQPQHF. The rearrangement links TRBV6-5 to TRBJ1-5, with D possibly TRBD1 on 6 matching bases. Germline V gene data show CDR1 as MNHEY and CDR2 as SVGAGI. V was trimmed by 2 bases and J by 7 bases, leaving 9 bases between them. The CDR3 consists of 13 residues.

The gene calls are TRBV4-2 and TRBJ2-7; tentatively, D is TRBD1 (5 bases). Per germline, CDR1 LGHNA and CDR2 YNFKEQ. This CDR3 comprises 12 residues. Trimming cost V 5 bases and J 8 bases, with 13 bases left between them. CDR3 DNA: TGTGCCAGCAGCTCTCCGCAGGGAAAGCAGTACTTC. Its translation is CASSSPQGKQYF.

The J gene is TRBJ2-5, the V gene TRBV11-2; D is possibly TRBD2 (5 bases). This CDR3 has 16 amino acids. Between the trimmed V and J ends, which lost 6 bases and 5 bases, there was a span of 22 bases. Germline V gives CDR1 SGHAT, CDR2 FQNNGV. CDR3 DNA: TGTGCCAGCAGACGATTCGGGCCTACCCCGGGGGAGACCCAGTACTTC. Its protein product is CASRRFGPTPGETQYF.

V and J are TRBV7-2 and TRBJ2-1, with 16 bases lining up with TRBD2. V was clipped by 3 bases and J by 12 bases; unmatched bases: 5. The CDR3 has 15 amino acids. Per the germline V gene, CDR1 is SGHTA and CDR2 is FQGNSA. The CDR3 sequence: CASSFGTSGRAGQFF. The DNA for the CDR3 is TGTGCCAGCAGCTTCGGGACTAGCGGGAGGGCAGGGCAGTTCTTC.

CDR3 coding DNA: TGTGCCAGCTCACTTGGACTAGCGTCCGTGTCTGAGCAGTTCTTC. Translated, it gives CASSLGLASVSEQFF. The chain links TRBV18 to TRBJ2-1, with 9 bases that match TRBD2. CDR3 length equals 15 residues. Germline trimming cut 4 bases from V and 9 bases from J; bases unmatched to any gene: 10. Germline assignment: CDR1 KGHSH and CDR2 LQKENI.

This sequence joins TRBV7-9 and TRBJ2-3; TRBD2 is a possible D gene (5 bases). In germline, CDR1 is SEHNR, CDR2 FQNEAQ (reference sequence). The CDR3 runs 15 residues. Trimming left V 1 base short and J 4 bases short, with 12 bases between. Here the CDR3 reads CASSLDLASPDTQYF. The CDR3, as DNA: TGTGCCAGCAGCTTAGATCTAGCCTCCCCAGATACGCAGTATTTT.

This clone was recorded a few times. The chain employs TRBV6-1 and TRBJ2-6; D might be TRBD1 (6 bases). V lost 6 bases and J 4 bases, leaving 10 bases between the germline ends. The CDR3 runs to 14 residues. Germline assignment: CDR1 MNHNS and CDR2 SASEGT. CDR3 region: CASRTGSGANVLTF. The CDR3 bases are TGTGCCAGCAGAACAGGGTCGGGGGCCAACGTCCTGACTTTC.

This clone was seen only a few times. The chain couples TRBV7-2 to TRBJ2-5; TRBD1 matches 10 bases. The CDR3 length is 13 residues. With V trimmed by 5 bases and J by 4 bases, 1 base remained unmatched. Germline values: CDR1 SGHTA, CDR2 FQGNSA. CDR3 DNA sequence: TGTGCCAGCAGCCGGGACAGGGGAGAGACCCAGTACTTC. This sequence encodes CASSRDRGETQYF.

The V and J genes are TRBV4-2 and TRBJ2-5, with D maybe TRBD1 (7 bases). Germline CDR1 LGHNA, CDR2 YNFKEQ. Trimming cost V 5 bases and J 3 bases, with 16 bases left between them. CDR3 length: 15 residues. The DNA for the CDR3 is TGTGCCAGCAGCTTCGGGGGACAGCCAGAAGAGACCCAGTACTTC. This gives the protein CASSFGGQPEETQYF.

V is TRBV5-6 and J is TRBJ2-2, with 14 bases lining up with TRBD2. CDR3 size: 17 residues. CDR1 is SGHDT, CDR2 YYEEEE, per germline. The V segment lost 4 bases and the J segment 5 bases; nucleotides outside the gene matches: 7. The CDR3 DNA sequence: TGTGCCAGCAGCGTCGGACTAGCGGGAGGTTGGACCGGGGAGCTGTTTTTT. Encoded protein: CASSVGLAGGWTGELFF.

The V call is TRBV6-1, the J call TRBJ2-7; 9 nucleotides match TRBD2. Germline V gives CDR1 MNHNS, CDR2 SASEGT. The CDR3 covers 15 residues. With 6 bases clipped from V and 3 bases from J, the junction kept 9 bases outside the gene matches. CDR3 sequence: CASRGSIAGDYEQYF. The CDR3, as DNA: TGTGCCAGCAGGGGATCCATAGCGGGAGACTACGAGCAGTACTTC.

This clone was recorded a few times. The V call is TRBV6-6, the J call TRBJ1-2; perhaps TRBD1 as D (5 bases). Germline CDR1 reads MNHNY; CDR2 reads SVGAGI (reference sequence). The CDR3 contains 15 residues. Trimming left V 5 bases short and J 4 bases short, with 17 bases between. The chain's CDR3 is CASSQLRDSSYGYTF. The DNA of the CDR3 is TGTGCCAGCAGTCAACTCCGGGACTCCTCCTATGGCTACACCTTC.

The V call is TRBV28, the J call TRBJ2-7, with 7 bases fitting TRBD1. V was pared by 4 bases and J by 3 bases, with 9 bases of the junction left unmatched. The CDR3 loop spans 15 amino acids. Germline CDR1 reads MDHEN; CDR2 reads SYDVKM. The CDR3 region is CASSSSGTAFYEQYF. The CDR3 bases are TGTGCCAGCAGTTCCTCCGGGACAGCCTTCTACGAGCAGTACTTC.

The genes are TRBV7-3 and TRBJ2-5; tentatively, D is TRBD2 (5 bases). The V and J ends lost 1 base and 9 bases respectively, with 12 bases between them. The germline V gene has CDR1 SGHTA and CDR2 FQGTGA. The CDR3 has 13 amino acids. Here the CDR3 reads CASSLSLQAAQYF. The DNA of the CDR3 is TGTGCCAGCAGCTTAAGCCTGCAAGCGGCCCAGTACTTC.

The table lists this clone with a few counts. The chain couples TRBV19 to TRBJ1-1; possible D gene TRBD1, 5 bases. This CDR3 is built from 15 residues. Germline CDR1 is LNHDA and CDR2 is SQIVND (reference sequence). V dropped 1 base and J dropped 0 bases, with 9 bases sitting between them. The CDR3 nucleotides read TGTGCCAGTAGTATAGGCGGCAGGGTGAACACTGAAGCTTTCTTT. It encodes CASSIGGRVNTEAFF. The full variable domain, with the rest looked up from reference TRBV19 and TRBJ1-1, is DGGITQSPKYLFRKEGQNVTLSCEQNLNHDAMYWYRQDPGQGLRLIYYSQIVNDFQKGDIAEGYSVSREKKESFPLTVTSAQKNPTAFYLCASSIGGRVNTEAFFGQGTRLTVV.